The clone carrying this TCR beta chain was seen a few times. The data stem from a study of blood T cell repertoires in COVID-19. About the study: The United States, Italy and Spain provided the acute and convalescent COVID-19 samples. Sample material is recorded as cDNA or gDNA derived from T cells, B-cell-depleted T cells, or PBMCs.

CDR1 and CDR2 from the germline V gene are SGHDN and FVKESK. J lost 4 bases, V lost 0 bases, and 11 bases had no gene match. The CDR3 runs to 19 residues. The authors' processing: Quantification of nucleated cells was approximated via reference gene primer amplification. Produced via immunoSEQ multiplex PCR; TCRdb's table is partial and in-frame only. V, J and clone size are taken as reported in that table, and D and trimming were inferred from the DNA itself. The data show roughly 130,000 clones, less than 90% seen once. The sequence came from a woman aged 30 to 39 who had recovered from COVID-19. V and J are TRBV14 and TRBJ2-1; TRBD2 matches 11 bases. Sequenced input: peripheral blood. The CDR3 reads CASSQDLLAGVLQYNEQFF. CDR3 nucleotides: TGTGCCAGCAGCCAAGATTTACTAGCGGGAGTTCTACAGTACAATGAGCAGTTCTTC.